This entry is about one T cell receptor beta chain. TCRdb recomputed calls from the reads with MiXCR, one row per CDR3 protein. Among around 300,000 distinct CDR3 sequences listed, more than 8% were seen once. The sample belongs to a study of T cell repertoires in cytomegalovirus infection. The CDR3 consists of 17 residues. Germline V gene data show CDR1 as MNHNY and CDR2 as SVGAGI (reference sequence). V lost 0 bases and J 10 bases, leaving 22 bases between the germline ends. Sequencing was carried out using PBMCs. This receptor was taken from a human donor in good health (CMV status not recorded). Some clones in this sample may be carry-over from other donors' samples. The V and J genes are TRBV6-6 and TRBJ2-1, with D possibly called TRBD1 or TRBD2 (7 bases each). CDR3 in DNA: TGTGCCAGCAGTTACTCGATGGGGCAGGGGGGGAGGACGGAGCAGTTCTTC. This sequence encodes CASSYSMGQGGRTEQFF.